This is a list of T cell receptor beta chains from one sample in a study of T-cell reconstitution after alpha-beta-depleted transplantation in children. A single record per CDR3 protein comes from TCRdb applying MiXCR to the PCR reads. Among a few hundred thousand distinct CDR3 sequences listed, 10% to 15% were seen once. The material was PBMCs, obtained from the stem cell graft. Receptor source: a human donor who donated a stem cell graft to a child with Fanconi anemia. CDR3s include the opening cysteine and the closing phenylalanine or tryptophan. A D gene is named only where the DNA matches it firmly. Clone size is shown for a subset of rows, as once, few, many or a class of expanded clone.

TRBD1	-	TRBV6-2/TRBV6-3	TRBJ1-1	CASSPGVGQGMKNTEAFF	TGTGCCAGCAGTCCCGGGGTAGGACAGGGAATGAAGAACACTGAAGCTTTCTTT
TRBD1	-	TRBV6-5	TRBJ1-1	CASSYRGHDTEAFF	TGTGCCAGCAGTTACAGGGGGCATGACACTGAAGCTTTCTTT
TRBD2	few	TRBV20-1	TRBJ2-7	CSAAGTRTYEQYF	TGCAGTGCGGCTGGGACTAGGACCTACGAGCAGTACTTC
TRBD1	-	TRBV2	TRBJ1-1	CASMRGRLNTEAFF	TGTGCCAGCATGAGGGGGCGGTTGAACACTGAAGCTTTCTTT
TRBD1	few	TRBV5-5	TRBJ2-1	CASSLLGQGGPLRNEQFF	TGTGCCAGCAGCTTGCTGGGACAGGGAGGACCCCTTCGTAATGAGCAGTTCTTC
-	-	TRBV6-2/TRBV6-3	TRBJ1-1	CASTLSGTPFSGAFF	TGTGCCAGCACATTGTCCGGGACCCCTTTTAGTGGAGCTTTCTTT
-	-	TRBV4-2	TRBJ1-5	CAISPGVLRNQPQHF	TGTGCCATCAGCCCTGGGGTCCTCAGAAATCAGCCCCAGCATTTT
-	few	TRBV3-1	TRBJ2-2	CASSPGTVGELFF	TGTGCCAGCAGCCCCGGGACCGTAGGGGAGCTGTTTTTT
-	-	TRBV6-1	TRBJ1-5	CASSELGYGNQPQHF	TGTGCCAGCAGTGAATTAGGGTATGGCAATCAGCCCCAGCATTTT
TRBD1	-	TRBV12-3/TRBV12-4	TRBJ2-6	CASTPEGAFQAFRANVLTF	TGTGCCAGCACCCCAGAGGGGGCTTTCCAGGCTTTTAGGGCCAACGTCCTGACTTTC
-	few	TRBV20-1	TRBJ2-6	CSARISGANVLTF	TGCAGTGCTAGAATATCTGGGGCCAACGTCCTGACTTTC
-	-	TRBV7-9	TRBJ2-1	CASSHGKGRYNEQFF	TGTGCCAGCAGCCACGGCAAGGGACGGTACAATGAGCAGTTCTTC
TRBD2	-	TRBV10-3	TRBJ2-6	CALIGTRNAGANVLTF	TGTGCCCTGATCGGGACTAGAAACGCTGGGGCCAACGTCCTGACTTTC
-	-	TRBV5-1	TRBJ2-3	CASSSPSRQYF	TGCGCCAGCAGCTCCCCCTCAAGGCAGTATTTT
-	-	TRBV3-1	TRBJ2-5	CASSQDSETQYF	TGTGCCAGCAGCCAAGATTCGGAGACCCAGTACTTC
TRBD1	-	TRBV7-6	TRBJ2-7	CASSLGQDLSYEQYF	TGTGCCAGCAGCTTGGGACAGGACCTCTCCTACGAGCAGTACTTC
TRBD2	-	TRBV29-1	TRBJ2-3	CSVVGLAGEGGTDTQYF	TGCAGCGTTGTAGGTCTAGCGGGGGAGGGAGGCACAGATACGCAGTATTTT
-	-	TRBV3-1	TRBJ1-2	CASSQIRDRGYTF	TGTGCCAGCAGCCAAATTAGGGATCGTGGCTACACCTTC
TRBD2	many	TRBV27	TRBJ2-5	CASSSLGTSKETQYF	TGTGCCAGCAGTTCCCTTGGGACTAGTAAAGAGACCCAGTACTTC
TRBD1	-	TRBV5-6	TRBJ1-2	CASSLDDRDRVYGYTF	TGTGCCAGCAGCTTGGACGACCGGGACAGGGTCTATGGCTACACCTTC
TRBD1	many	TRBV29-1	TRBJ2-1	CSVERDRGGEQFF	TGCAGCGTTGAACGCGACAGGGGAGGTGAGCAGTTCTTC
TRBD2	few	TRBV10-2	TRBJ2-1	CASFSGTYNEQFF	TGCGCCAGCTTTAGCGGGACCTACAATGAGCAGTTCTTC
TRBD1	many	TRBV20-1	TRBJ1-1	CSARAIGQGTEAFF	TGCAGTGCTAGAGCTATAGGACAGGGCACTGAAGCTTTCTTT
TRBD1	many	TRBV6-5	TRBJ1-2	CASIPGGEGANGYTF	TGTGCCAGCATTCCTGGAGGGGAGGGGGCAAATGGCTACACCTTC
TRBD1	many	TRBV5-5	TRBJ2-2	CASSLQGAKLDGELFF	TGTGCCAGCAGCTTGCAGGGGGCGAAGCTGGACGGGGAGCTGTTTTTT
-	few	TRBV6-1	TRBJ1-2	CASSEGGAYGYTF	TGTGCCAGCAGTGAAGGCGGGGCCTATGGCTACACCTTC
-	many	TRBV12-5	TRBJ2-3	CASGLGPSDTQYF	TGTGCTAGTGGTTTGGGACCATCAGATACGCAGTATTTT
-	-	TRBV5-1	TRBJ2-3	CASSLLSVREDTQYF	TGCGCCAGCAGCTTGCTCAGTGTGAGAGAAGATACGCAGTATTTT
TRBD1	-	TRBV3-1	TRBJ2-1	CASSQGGQGVNEQFF	TGTGCCAGCAGCCAAGGGGGACAGGGTGTCAATGAGCAGTTCTTC
-	many	TRBV5-5	TRBJ2-5	CASTMTGVGETQYF	TGTGCCAGCACCATGACAGGAGTTGGGGAGACCCAGTACTTC
TRBD2	many	TRBV6-2/TRBV6-3	TRBJ2-1	CASSYSMSLAGGSSYNEQFF	TGTGCCAGCAGTTACTCGATGTCACTAGCGGGGGGCAGCTCCTACAATGAGCAGTTCTTC
-	-	TRBV11-2	TRBJ1-2	CASSPSGRNYGYTF	TGTGCCAGCAGCCCGTCGGGTCGGAACTATGGCTACACCTTC
-	many	TRBV12-3/TRBV12-4	TRBJ2-4	CASSHQQGLAKNIQYF	TGTGCCAGCAGCCATCAACAGGGTCTAGCCAAAAACATTCAGTACTTC
-	few	TRBV6-2/TRBV6-3	TRBJ1-2	CASSWRNGYGYTF	TGTGCCAGCAGTTGGAGAAACGGCTATGGCTACACCTTC
-	-	TRBV10-3	TRBJ2-5	CAISGSGGSRQETQYF	TGTGCCATCAGTGGGTCCGGGGGAAGTCGGCAAGAGACCCAGTACTTC
TRBD1	-	TRBV6-1	TRBJ1-2	CATLGTGPPIVYGYTF	TGTGCCACTTTAGGGACAGGGCCCCCTATAGTCTATGGCTACACCTTC
TRBD1	few	TRBV7-9	TRBJ2-1	CAIQTGNYNEQFF	TGTGCCATCCAGACAGGGAACTACAATGAGCAGTTCTTC
-	many	TRBV29-1	TRBJ2-1	CSVCTGSSYNEQFF	TGCAGCGTTTGTACGGGGAGCTCCTACAATGAGCAGTTCTTC
TRBD2	many	TRBV5-1	TRBJ2-3	CASSLPLAGGTTDTQYF	TGCGCCAGCAGCCTACCTCTAGCGGGGGGGACCACAGATACGCAGTATTTT
-	-	TRBV11-2	TRBJ2-5	CASSSRLTQYF	TGTGCCAGCAGCTCCAGACTGACCCAGTACTTC
-	-	TRBV4-3	TRBJ2-7	CASSQLEGVSYEQYF	TGCGCCAGCAGCCAATTAGAGGGGGTCTCCTACGAGCAGTACTTC
-	few	TRBV18	TRBJ2-5	CASSPGTQYF	TGTGCCAGCTCACCAGGGACCCAGTACTTC
-	-	TRBV19	TRBJ1-5	CASTGAGRGQPQHF	TGTGCCAGTACGGGGGCAGGGAGAGGTCAGCCCCAGCATTTT
-	few	TRBV21-1	TRBJ1-5	CASRRGQPQHF	TGTGCCAGCAGACGGGGTCAGCCCCAGCATTTT